The source of this T cell receptor (beta chain) is a study of CD8 T cells in ankylosing spondylitis. Study results and limitations: Fewer than ten highly homologous variants made up a TCR beta motif that seemed to typify ankylosing spondylitis blood. Reactive arthritis synovial fluid and blood were previously reported to contain some motif variants. The clones that were linked to disease were reported to be significantly enriched in matched synovial fluid samples from ankylosing spondylitis patients.

Libraries of TCR beta came from quantitative 5'-RACE with molecular barcodes. TCRdb passed the 5' RACE reads through MiXCR, listing each CDR3 protein once. Of over 600,000 distinct CDR3 sequences in the sample, roughly 20% were seen once. CDR3 length: 13 residues. V lost 7 bases and J lost 5, with 12 bases in between. CDR1 and CDR2 from the germline V gene are SGHRS and YFSETQ. In this sample, this clonotype turned up many times. Its antigen is not known. The sequenced sample consisted of blood, either unsorted or a sorted T cell fraction (not recorded which). This clonotype originated in a male donor with ankylosing spondylitis. V and J are TRBV5-1 and TRBJ2-2; weak D call: TRBD1 (6 bases). CDR3 coding DNA: TGCGCCAGCGGCGGACAGTTTACCGGGGAGCTGTTTTTT. It codes for CASGGQFTGELFF. The whole variable domain, remainder taken from reference TRBV5-1 and TRBJ2-2, is KAGVTQTPRYLIKTRGQQVTLSCSPISGHRSVSWYQQTPGQGLQFLFEYFSETQRNKGNFPGRFSGRQFSNSRSEMNVSTLELGDSALYLCASGGQFTGELFFGEGSRLTVL.